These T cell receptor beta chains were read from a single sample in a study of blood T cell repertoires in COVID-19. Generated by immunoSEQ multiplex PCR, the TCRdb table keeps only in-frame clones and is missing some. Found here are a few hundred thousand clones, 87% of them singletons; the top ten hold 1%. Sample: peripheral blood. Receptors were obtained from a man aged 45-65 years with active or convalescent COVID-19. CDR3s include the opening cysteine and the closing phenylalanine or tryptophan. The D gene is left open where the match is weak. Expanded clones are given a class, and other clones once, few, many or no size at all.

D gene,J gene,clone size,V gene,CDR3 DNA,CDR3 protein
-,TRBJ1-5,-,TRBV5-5,TGTGCCAGCAGCATAGACCCGGGGGGACAGCCCCAGCATTTT,CASSIDPGGQPQHF
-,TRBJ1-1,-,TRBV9,TGTGCCAGCAGCGTAGGCAGGGCGACTGAAGCTTTCTTT,CASSVGRATEAFF
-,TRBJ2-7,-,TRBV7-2,TGTGCCAGCAGCTTATCCTCGTACGAGCAGTACTTC,CASSLSSYEQYF
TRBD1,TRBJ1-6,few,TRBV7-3,TGTGCCAGCAGCCTCCGGGACAGAAATAATTCACCCCTCCACTTT,CASSLRDRNNSPLHF
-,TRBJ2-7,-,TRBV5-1,TGCGCCAGCCGCGAGACCCTTAGCGTCTACGAGCAGTACTTC,CASRETLSVYEQYF
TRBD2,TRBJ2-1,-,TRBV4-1,TGCGCCAGCAGCCCTAACCTAGCGGGAGGGCGTCCTGAGCAGTTCTTC,CASSPNLAGGRPEQFF
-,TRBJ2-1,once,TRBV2,TGTGCCAGCTCAGCGGCGACCTACAATGAGCAGTTCTTC,CASSAATYNEQFF
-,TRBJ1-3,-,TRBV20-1,TGCAGTGCTAGAAGGGACTACACCATATATTTT,CSARRDYTIYF
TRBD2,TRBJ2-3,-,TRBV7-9,TGTGCCAGCAGCTTAGTAGTGGCTAGCGGGAGGGGACATACGCAGTATTTT,CASSLVVASGRGHTQYF
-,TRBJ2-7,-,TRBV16,TGTGCCAGCAGCCTTGACAGATACGAGCAGTACTTC,CASSLDRYEQYF
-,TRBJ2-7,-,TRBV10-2,TGCGCCAGCAGTGGGTGGGGGGTTGGCGAGCAGTACTTC,CASSGWGVGEQYF
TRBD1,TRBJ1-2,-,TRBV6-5,TGTGCCAGCAGTCTAGACAGGGGGCAAGGCTACACCTTC,CASSLDRGQGYTF
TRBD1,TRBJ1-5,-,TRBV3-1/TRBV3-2,TGTGCCAGCAGCTTCGGGACAGCACATAGCAATCAGCCCCAGCATTTT,CASSFGTAHSNQPQHF
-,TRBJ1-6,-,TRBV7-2,TGTGCCAGCAGCTTACTACAGGCCGATCTTAATTCACCCCTCCACTTT,CASSLLQADLNSPLHF
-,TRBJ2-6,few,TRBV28,TGTGCCAGCAGTTTAGGGCTGATTCGCTCTGGGGCCAACGTCCTGACTTTC,CASSLGLIRSGANVLTF
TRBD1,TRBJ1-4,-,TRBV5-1,TGCGCCAGCAGCGGAGGTACGGGACAGGACCATGAAAAACTGTTTTTT,CASSGGTGQDHEKLFF
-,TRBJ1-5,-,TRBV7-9,TGTGCCAGCAGCTTAGCGGGGGGGGCAAGCAATCAGCCCCAGCATTTT,CASSLAGGASNQPQHF
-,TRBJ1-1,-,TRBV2,TGTGCCAGCAGGGAGGGAGGGGGCACTGAAGCTTTCTTT,CASREGGGTEAFF
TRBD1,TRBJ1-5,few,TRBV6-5,TGTGCCAGCAGGCAGGGGGTCGGTCAGCCCCAGCATTTT,CASRQGVGQPQHF
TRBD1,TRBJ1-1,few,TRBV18,TGTGCCAGCTCACAAGGGGGCTCGGGCACTGAAGCTTTCTTT,CASSQGGSGTEAFF
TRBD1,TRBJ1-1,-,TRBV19,TGTGCCAGTAGTATGGGGGACAGGGGTGGCGTGAACACTGAAGCTTTCTTT,CASSMGDRGGVNTEAFF
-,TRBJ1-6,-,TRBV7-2,TGTGCCAGCAGCTTAGCGATGAAGAGCTCCTATAATTCACCCCTCCACTTT,CASSLAMKSSYNSPLHF
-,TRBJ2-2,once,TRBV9,TGTGCCAGCAGCTATCGGACAGAACCCTACACCGGGGAGCTGTTTTTT,CASSYRTEPYTGELFF
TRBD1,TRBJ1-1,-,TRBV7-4,TGTGCCAGCAGCTTAGGGGACAGGGGGCTTAGGAACACTGAAGCTTTCTTT,CASSLGDRGLRNTEAFF
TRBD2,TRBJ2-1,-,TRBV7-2,TGTGCCAGCAGCATAGCGGGGAGCTACAATGAGCAGTTCTTC,CASSIAGSYNEQFF
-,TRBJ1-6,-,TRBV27,TGTGCCAGCAGTTTCGTGGGCCAGGGGATTTCACCCCTCCACTTT,CASSFVGQGISPLHF
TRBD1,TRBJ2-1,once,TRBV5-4,TGTGCCAGCAGCTGGCGGACAGGGGGCGAGGGGTCCTACAATGAGCAGTTCTTC,CASSWRTGGEGSYNEQFF
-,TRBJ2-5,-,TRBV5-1,TGCGCCAGCAGGTCAGAAGAGACCCAGTACTTC,CASRSEETQYF
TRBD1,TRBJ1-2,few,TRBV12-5,TGTGCTAGTGGAGACACATCCGGGACAGGGGGGATTGGTGGCTACACCTTC,CASGDTSGTGGIGGYTF
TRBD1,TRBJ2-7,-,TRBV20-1,TGCAGTGCTAGTCCGGGACAGGGCACCTACGAGCAGTACTTC,CSASPGQGTYEQYF
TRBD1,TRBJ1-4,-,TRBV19,TGTGCCAGTCGGGACAGGGGGCTTTCTAATGAAAAACTGTTTTTT,CASRDRGLSNEKLFF
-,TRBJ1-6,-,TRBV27,TGTGCCAGCAGTTTATCTCTGGGGGCCGACGTGGGACCCCTCCACTTT,CASSLSLGADVGPLHF
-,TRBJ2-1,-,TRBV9,TGTGCCAGCAGTAATGGGGCTTACCTCTACAATGAGCAGTTCTTC,CASSNGAYLYNEQFF
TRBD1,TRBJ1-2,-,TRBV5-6,TGTGCCAGCAGCTTGCGGGACAGGGGTGGTTATGGCTACACCTTC,CASSLRDRGGYGYTF
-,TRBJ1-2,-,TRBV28,TGTGCCAGCAGAACCCCACTTACAGGTGGCTACACCTTC,CASRTPLTGGYTF
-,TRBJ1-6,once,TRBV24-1,TGTGCCACCAGTGACAGGGCCGATAATTCACCCCTCCACTTT,CATSDRADNSPLHF
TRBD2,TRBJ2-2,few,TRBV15,TGTGCCACCAGCAGGCGGGGAGGGATTGATACCGGGGAGCTGTTTTTT,CATSRRGGIDTGELFF
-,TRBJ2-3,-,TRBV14,TGTGCCAGCAGCCAAGATCGAGGGGGGGCAGATACGCAGTATTTT,CASSQDRGGADTQYF
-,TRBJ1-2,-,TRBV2,TGTGCCAGCAGAGAGCCCGGGGGGCGGGACTATGGCTACACCTTC,CASREPGGRDYGYTF
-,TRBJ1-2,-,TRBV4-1,TGCGCCAGCAGCCCCTGGGACATCGGTGGCTACACCTTC,CASSPWDIGGYTF
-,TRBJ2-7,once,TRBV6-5,TGTGCCAGCAGAAGGGGCTCTCTTGGGACCTACGAGCAGTACTTC,CASRRGSLGTYEQYF
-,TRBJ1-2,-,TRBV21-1,TGTGCCAGCAGCAAAGTTGGACAGCCCGAGGTCCCGTATGGCTACACCTTC,CASSKVGQPEVPYGYTF
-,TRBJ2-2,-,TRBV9,TGTGCCAGCAGCGTAGCTGGGCAGGGGACCACCGGGGAGCTGTTTTTT,CASSVAGQGTTGELFF
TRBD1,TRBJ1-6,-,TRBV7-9,TGTGCCAGCAGCTCATTAGGACAGGGGAATTCACCCCTCCACTTT,CASSSLGQGNSPLHF
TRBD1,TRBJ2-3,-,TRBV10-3,TGTGCCATCAGTGCGGACAGGTATGATACGCAGTATTTT,CAISADRYDTQYF
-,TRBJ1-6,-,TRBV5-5,TGTGCCAGCAGCGGTATCAGGGATTCACCCCTCCACTTT,CASSGIRDSPLHF
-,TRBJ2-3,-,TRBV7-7,TGTGCTAGCAGCTTAAGCCCCGGGGTATCAGATACGCAGTATTTT,CASSLSPGVSDTQYF
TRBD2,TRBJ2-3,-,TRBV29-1,TGCAGCGGCGTCGGTGGGAGGGGCACAGATACGCAGTATTTT,CSGVGGRGTDTQYF
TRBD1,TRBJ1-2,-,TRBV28,TGTGCCAGCAGTTCCTCAGGGGGGTATGGCTACACCTTC,CASSSSGGYGYTF
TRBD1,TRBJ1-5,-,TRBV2,TGTGCCAGCAGTGGGGACAGGGTAAGTCAGCCCCAGCATTTT,CASSGDRVSQPQHF
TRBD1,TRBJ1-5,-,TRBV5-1,TGCGCCAGCAGCTTGGGGACAGGGAACAGCAATCAGCCCCAGCATTTT,CASSLGTGNSNQPQHF
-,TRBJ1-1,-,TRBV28,TGTGCCAGCAGTTACTTCGCTGAAGCTTTCTTT,CASSYFAEAFF
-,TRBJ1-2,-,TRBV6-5,TGTGCCAGCAGCTGGACAGAGCGACTTAACTATGGCTACACCTTC,CASSWTERLNYGYTF
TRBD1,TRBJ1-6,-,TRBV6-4,TGTGCCAGCAGTCCTGACAGGGAAGGGGCACCCCTCCACTTT,CASSPDREGAPLHF
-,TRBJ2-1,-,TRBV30,TGTGCCTGGAAGCAGCTAGGTTACAATGAGCAGTTCTTC,CAWKQLGYNEQFF
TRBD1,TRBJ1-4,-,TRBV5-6,TGTGCCAGCAGCCGGGGACAGTGGGAAAAACTGTTTTTT,CASSRGQWEKLFF
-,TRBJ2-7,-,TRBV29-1,TGCAGCGCGGCGGGGACCTACGAGCAGTACTTC,CSAAGTYEQYF
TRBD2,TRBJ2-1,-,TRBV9,TGTGCCAGCAGCGTAGGGACTAGCGGCTACTACAATGAGCAGTTCTTC,CASSVGTSGYYNEQFF